These 32 T cell receptor beta chains originate from one sample sequenced in a study of blood T cell repertoires in COVID-19. Profiled with immunoSEQ multiplex PCR; TCRdb holds only in-frame clones, not every one. The data contain over 300,000 clones, approximately 85% of them singletons. Sequencing was carried out using peripheral blood. The receptor source for this set is a woman between 50 and 59 years old with acute or convalescent COVID-19.

The chain joins TRBV5-6 to TRBJ2-7; 7 bases are shared with TRBD1. This CDR3 contains 14 residues. Germline V CDR1 and CDR2: SGHDT, YYEEEE. V shed 7 bases and J 3 bases; nucleotides not matched to a gene: 10. This CDR3 reads CASRRDSVYYEQYF. The CDR3 bases are TGTGCCAGCCGCCGGGACAGTGTCTACTACGAGCAGTACTTC.

The chain employs TRBV6-1 and TRBJ2-7; TRBD1 aligns across 11 bases. Per germline, CDR1 MNHNS and CDR2 SASEGT. J gave up 0 bases and V 1 base, and 5 bases lay outside the gene matches. The CDR3 loop spans 17 amino acids. CDR3 region: CASSEEWTGGFSYEQYF. In nucleotides, the CDR3 is TGTGCCAGCAGTGAAGAGTGGACAGGGGGCTTCTCCTACGAGCAGTACTTC.

This chain uses TRBV7-2 with TRBJ1-4; weak D call: TRBD1 (6 bases). The CDR3 contains 14 residues. Germline assignment: CDR1 SGHTA and CDR2 FQGNSA. Deletions cut 3 bases from V and 8 bases from J, with 13 bases between. CDR3 nucleotides: TGTGCCAGCAGCTTCGACAGGCAGCGGGAAAAACTGTTTTTT. This codes for CASSFDRQREKLFF.

This clone was observed once. The J gene is TRBJ1-3, the V gene TRBV7-2; TRBD1 agrees at 12 bases. Losses at the gene ends were 5 bases for V and 4 bases for J; bases not matched to a gene: 6. Germline-derived CDR1 and CDR2 are SGHTA and FQGNSA. The CDR3 runs 16 residues. The CDR3, as DNA: TGTGCCAGCAGCCTCGGGACAGGGGGCGAAGGAAACACCATATATTTT. This encodes CASSLGTGGEGNTIYF.

CDR3 region: CASSIRRQIYEQYF. The CDR3 DNA follows: TGTGCCAGTAGTATCCGGCGACAAATCTACGAGCAGTACTTC. J is TRBJ2-7 and V is TRBV19; D ambiguous. The V end lost 3 bases, the J end lost 3 bases, and 12 bases lay between the germline ends. CDR3 size: 14 residues. Germline loops: CDR1 LNHDA, CDR2 SQIVND (reference sequence).

CDR3 sequence reads: CASSLGRGTGPSGYTF. CDR3 bases: TGTGCCAGCAGCTTAGGTCGAGGGACAGGGCCTTCCGGCTACACCTTC. The rearrangement joins TRBV7-2 to TRBJ1-2; 9 bases map to TRBD1. The germline V gene has CDR1 SGHTA and CDR2 FQGNSA. The junction had 11 bases not matched to a gene; V was cut back by 1 base and J by 8 bases. The CDR3 runs 16 residues.

V gene TRBV6-6 combines with J gene TRBJ1-1, with D maybe TRBD1 (6 bases). Germline CDR1 and CDR2: MNHNY and SVGAGI (reference sequence). V lost 11 bases to trimming and J lost 5 bases, with 12 bases between them. The CDR3 extends over 11 amino acids. CDR3 in amino acids: CAARRGTEAFF. CDR3 DNA: TGTGCCGCGCGCAGGGGAACTGAAGCTTTCTTT.

V usage is TRBV28 and J usage is TRBJ1-5; 8 bases match TRBD1. Trimming at V came to 7 bases and at J to 1 base, leaving 3 bases not matched to a gene. CDR1 and CDR2 (germline): MDHEN, SYDVKM. There are 14 residues in the CDR3. CDR3 sequence: CASTRTGSNQPQHF. CDR3 in DNA: TGTGCCAGCACTCGGACAGGGAGCAATCAGCCCCAGCATTTT.

The genes are TRBV4-3 and TRBJ1-2, with a tentative D call TRBD1 (5 bases). Per the germline V gene, CDR1 is LGHNA and CDR2 is YSLEER. V was cut by 0 bases and J by 10 bases, with 15 bases left in between. The CDR3 runs 14 residues. The CDR3 is CASSQEGRLGVYTF. CDR3 in DNA: TGCGCCAGCAGCCAAGAGGGGCGCCTGGGTGTCTACACCTTC.

The rearrangement joins TRBV5-1 to TRBJ2-1; 7 bases line up with TRBD2. V gave up 0 bases and J gave up 7 bases; unmatched junction bases: 7. The CDR3 sequence is 15 residues long. Germline CDR1 and CDR2: SGHRS and YFSETQ. The CDR3 is CASSLVGGRGNEQFF. CDR3 sequence (DNA): TGCGCCAGCAGCTTGGTGGGCGGGAGAGGGAATGAGCAGTTCTTC.

V usage is TRBV5-1 and J usage is TRBJ2-4; TRBD1 matches 9 bases. This CDR3 is 15 amino acids long. CDR1 is SGHRS and CDR2 is YFSETQ in the germline V gene. V was clipped by 3 bases and J by 0 bases; unmatched bases: 1. The CDR3 nucleotides read TGCGCCAGCAGCTCGGGACAGGGAGCCAAAAACATTCAGTACTTC. Its protein is CASSSGQGAKNIQYF.

This chain links TRBV4-1 with TRBJ1-5; TRBD1 is a possible D gene (6 bases). Germline CDR1 and CDR2: MGHRA and YSYEKL. V gave up 3 bases and J gave up 2 bases, with 17 bases separating them. The CDR3 consists of 17 residues. CDR3 residues: CASSQLHNRDGNQPQHF. As DNA, the CDR3 is TGCGCCAGCAGCCAGCTTCATAACAGGGACGGCAATCAGCCCCAGCATTTT.

This clone was observed a handful of times. The V and J genes are TRBV11-1 and TRBJ1-6; D is uncertain. The CDR3 spans 12 residues. Germline CDR1 is SGHAT and CDR2 is FQDESV (reference sequence). Trimming took 5 bases from V and 3 from J, leaving 2 bases between them. The CDR3 sequence is CASSRYNSPLHF. CDR3 sequence (DNA): TGTGCCAGCAGCCGCTATAATTCACCCCTCCACTTT.

V usage is TRBV6-2 or TRBV6-3 and J usage is TRBJ2-7; 7 bases are shared with TRBD1. V was pared by 4 bases and J by 2 bases, with 2 bases of the junction left unmatched. Germline CDR1 and CDR2: MNHEY and SVGEGT. The CDR3 totals 13 residues. In DNA form, the CDR3 reads TGTGCCAGCAGTTTGACAGGGCCCTACGAGCAGTACTTC. Translation gives CASSLTGPYEQYF.

The sample holds a few counts of this clone. The V call is TRBV6-1, the J call TRBJ1-3; no clear D gene. CDR3 length: 15 residues. CDR1 MNHNS and CDR2 SASEGT come from the germline V gene. The V end lost 3 bases, the J end lost 0 bases, and 9 bases lay between the germline ends. In DNA, the CDR3 is TGTGCCAGCAGTGAGAACACCAACTCTGGAAACACCATATATTTT. This translates into CASSENTNSGNTIYF.

This chain links TRBV19 with TRBJ1-5, with D perhaps matching TRBD1 (6 bases). Germline values: CDR1 LNHDA, CDR2 SQIVND (reference sequence). There are 14 residues in the CDR3. V was shortened by 5 bases and J by 2 bases, with 10 bases between the two germline ends. The CDR3: CASSFAGGNQPQHF. CDR3 sequence (DNA): TGTGCCAGTAGTTTCGCAGGGGGCAATCAGCCCCAGCATTTT.

In this sample, this clone turned up a few times. This sequence joins TRBV27 and TRBJ2-4; 8 bases line up with TRBD1. The V and J ends lost 6 bases and 0 bases, in that order; junction bases with no gene match: 10. Per the germline V gene, CDR1 is MNHEY and CDR2 is SMNVEV (reference sequence). The CDR3 covers 17 residues. CDR3 DNA: TGTGCCAGCAGGACGAGTCGACAGGGGCTAGCCAAAAACATTCAGTACTTC. This translates into CASRTSRQGLAKNIQYF.

The chain is built from TRBV28 and TRBJ2-5, with D tentatively TRBD2 (6 bases). The CDR3 has 13 amino acids. Germline V gene sequence: CDR1 MDHEN, CDR2 SYDVKM. V was shortened by 8 bases and J by 2 bases, with 12 bases between the two germline ends. Here the CDR3 reads CASANGGQETQYF. The DNA of the CDR3 is TGTGCCAGCGCAAATGGAGGGCAAGAGACCCAGTACTTC.

This clone was observed a single time. The genes are TRBV5-4 and TRBJ2-3, with D possibly TRBD1 on 6 matching bases. The CDR3 is made up of 14 amino acids. Trimming stripped 4 bases from V and 1 base from J, with 10 bases between. The germline V gene has CDR1 SGHNT and CDR2 YYREEE (reference sequence). The CDR3 nucleotides are TGTGCCAGCAGCCTCCGACAGGGCACAGATACGCAGTATTTT. It specifies CASSLRQGTDTQYF. The whole variable domain, remainder taken from reference TRBV5-4 and TRBJ2-3, is ETGVTQSPTHLIKTRGQQVTLRCSSQSGHNTVSWYQQALGQGPQFIFQYYREEENGRGNFPPRFSGLQFPNYSSELNVNALELDDSALYLCASSLRQGTDTQYFGPGTRLTVL.

The chain is built from TRBV18 and TRBJ2-5; 10 bases align to TRBD2. V dropped 4 bases and J dropped 5; count of bases not matched to a gene: 7. Germline V lookup: CDR1 KGHSH, CDR2 LQKENI. This CDR3 contains 15 residues. In DNA form, the CDR3 reads TGTGCCAGCTCACGCCTAGCGGGAGTTGACGAGACCCAGTACTTC. It codes for CASSRLAGVDETQYF.

This clone has just one count. The chain has TRBV28 and TRBJ2-4, with 9 bases fitting TRBD1. The ends lost 5 bases at V and 0 bases at J; junction bases unmatched: 14. Germline V gene lookup returns CDR1 MDHEN and CDR2 SYDVKM. CDR3 size: 19 residues. The CDR3 sequence: CASSPAGTGLLGAKNIQYF. CDR3 DNA sequence: TGTGCCAGCAGTCCTGCGGGGACAGGGCTTTTAGGAGCCAAAAACATTCAGTACTTC.

The chain's CDR3 is CAISDGGKGNQPQHF. As DNA, the CDR3 is TGTGCCATCAGTGACGGAGGGAAGGGCAATCAGCCCCAGCATTTT. The rearrangement uses TRBV10-3 and TRBJ1-5; D remains unclear. Looked up from germline, CDR1 is ENHRY and CDR2 is SYGVKD. The CDR3 loop spans 15 amino acids. Trimming stripped 3 bases from V and 2 bases from J, with 11 bases between.

The chain uses TRBV27 and TRBJ2-1; 7 nucleotides align to TRBD1. In germline, CDR1 is MNHEY, CDR2 SMNVEV (reference sequence). The CDR3 sequence is 16 residues long. The V and J ends lost 10 bases and 0 bases, in that order; junction bases with no gene match: 12. The CDR3, as DNA: TGTGCCAACCTCCACAGGGGATTCGGCTCCTACAATGAGCAGTTCTTC. It encodes CANLHRGFGSYNEQFF.

V gene TRBV5-5 combines with J gene TRBJ2-7, with 10 bases matching TRBD2. Germline trimming cut 0 bases from V and 6 bases from J; bases unmatched to any gene: 15. The CDR3 is 18 amino acids. Germline loops: CDR1 SGHKS, CDR2 YYEKEE (reference sequence). The CDR3 sequence is CASSLAPASGRGPFEQYF. The CDR3 DNA follows: TGTGCCAGCAGCTTGGCCCCGGCTAGCGGGAGAGGGCCCTTCGAGCAGTACTTC.

J is TRBJ1-5 and V is TRBV19; tentative D call: TRBD1 (5 bases). The length of the CDR3 is 16 residues. The V gene lost 2 bases and the J gene lost 0 bases, with 11 bases spanning the gap. Germline V CDR1 and CDR2: LNHDA, SQIVND (reference sequence). For the CDR3, the DNA is TGTGCCAGTAGTATAAGGGGAGGAGATAGCAATCAGCCCCAGCATTTT. Protein product: CASSIRGGDSNQPQHF.

This clone was recorded only once. This chain links TRBV7-2 with TRBJ1-6; 9 bases align to TRBD1. From germline, CDR1 is SGHTA and CDR2 FQGNSA. The ends lost 5 bases at V and 10 bases at J; junction bases unmatched: 12. This CDR3 has 16 amino acids. The CDR3 DNA is TGTGCCAGCAGCGCGGGACAGGGAGTTTCACTATCACCCCTCCACTTT. This codes for CASSAGQGVSLSPLHF.

The chain carries TRBV7-8 and TRBJ2-3, with D maybe TRBD2 (6 bases). Germline values: CDR1 SGHVS, CDR2 FQNEAQ. CDR3 length: 17 residues. V dropped 2 bases and J dropped 0 bases, with 15 bases sitting between them. The CDR3: CASSLTLLSGSTDTQYF. As DNA, the CDR3 is TGTGCCAGCAGCTTAACCCTCCTAAGCGGGAGCACAGATACGCAGTATTTT. The full variable domain, rest sourced from reference TRBV7-8 and TRBJ2-3, is GAGVSQSPRYKVAKRGQDVALRCDPISGHVSLFWYQQALGQGPEFLTYFQNEAQLDKSGLPSDRFFAERPEGSVSTLKIQRTQQEDSAVYLCASSLTLLSGSTDTQYFGPGTRLTVL.

The chain couples TRBV27 to TRBJ2-7; D perhaps matches TRBD1 (6 bases). The V gene's germline CDR1 is MNHEY and CDR2 SMNVEV (reference sequence). Trimming removed 0 bases at V and 6 bases at J, with 9 bases between. This CDR3 region has 13 residues. CDR3 sequence reads: CASSLSLGGEQYF. The CDR3 DNA sequence: TGTGCCAGCAGTTTATCATTAGGGGGCGAGCAGTACTTC.

For the CDR3, the DNA is TGTGCCAGCCAACGTGGAGGGAGTTTGGATGAGCAGTTCTTC. It translates to CASQRGGSLDEQFF. V is TRBV7-3 and J is TRBJ2-1, with D possibly matching TRBD2 (6 bases). Germline V CDR1 and CDR2: SGHTA, FQGTGA. CDR3 length: 14 residues. V lost 8 bases and J lost 8, with 19 bases in between.

This clone has only a few counts. The chain combines TRBV6-5 with TRBJ2-7; 10 nucleotides match TRBD2. Germline CDR1 reads MNHEY; CDR2 reads SVGAGI. The CDR3 runs to 14 residues. The ends lost 7 bases at V and 5 bases at J; junction bases unmatched: 8. For the CDR3, the DNA is TGTGCCAGCAAAGGGGGGCTAGCGGGAGACGAGCAGTACTTC. Translated, it gives CASKGGLAGDEQYF.

This clone was counted once. Germline is not matched at one junction end, which may reflect a read error. The chain recombines TRBV7-3 with TRBJ1-1; tentative D call: TRBD1 (6 bases). Germline V gene lookup returns CDR1 SGHTA and CDR2 FQGTGA. The CDR3 has 12 residues. The DNA for the CDR3 is TGTGCCAGCAGCAAGCGGGACACCGAAGCTTTCTTT. As protein: CASSKRDTEAFF.

The chain uses TRBV15 and TRBJ2-1, with D unresolved. V was shortened by 0 bases and J by 8 bases, with 11 bases between the two germline ends. Germline-derived CDR1 and CDR2 are LNHNV and YYDKDF (reference sequence). The CDR3 has 14 residues. The CDR3 sequence: CATSRDWAADEQFF. In DNA, the CDR3 is TGTGCCACCAGCAGAGATTGGGCTGCCGATGAGCAGTTCTTC.